This T cell receptor beta chain was sequenced for a study of beta chain features in type 1 diabetes. Study overall: Healthy donors, compared against patients, showed similar age, gender and cell yields.

This clone was seen a handful of times. Its target is not known. Expressed TCRB transcripts got sequenced, as all isolated RNA was reverse transcribed. Clones were read by immunoSEQ multiplex PCR, and TCRdb kept only the in-frame ones, dropping some. Here the sample spans fewer than 350,000 clones, approximately 15% being singletons. Regarding the study as a whole: The naive, central memory and Treg TCRB repertoires showed an apparent similarity that was greater among patients than among healthy donors. TCRB rearrangement may or may not be influenced by HLA type; here this remained unresolved. The study found moderately but significantly shorter TCRB CDR3s in all four CD4+ subsets of Type 1 diabetes patients. For type 1 diabetes patients, VDJ junctions showed fewer insertions and more deletions.

Sample: naive CD4+ T cells from blood. This TCR was sampled from a man aged 18 to 35 with type 1 diabetes.

CDR3 DNA sequence: TGCAGCGTTGAAAATTGGGCTAGCGGTAATAAAGAGACCCAGTACTTC. Translation gives CSVENWASGNKETQYF. The rearrangement uses TRBV29-1 and TRBJ2-5, with 7 bases aligning to TRBD2. Trimming cost V 2 bases and J 3 bases; bases outside gene matches: 12. This CDR3 spans 16 amino acids. Germline V gene sequence: CDR1 SQVTM, CDR2 ANQGSEA.